The subject of this entry is one T cell receptor beta chain. This sample stems from a study of control samples from healthy donors and cancer patients. Only in-frame clones appear in the TCRdb table, and some are missing; sequencing was by immunoSEQ multiplex PCR. The table lists approximately 150,000 clones, around nine tenths of them singletons, with about 1.8% in the top ten. Trimming took 7 bases from V and 4 from J, leaving 13 bases between them. Looked up from germline, CDR1 is MNHEY and CDR2 is SVGAGI. The CDR3 is 13 residues long. The origin of this receptor is a young man in good health. Input material: blood. The V gene is TRBV6-5, the J gene TRBJ1-2; possibly TRBD1 for D (5 bases). CDR3 nucleotide sequence: TGTGCCAGCACCCTGGGGCAGTCCTATGGCTACACCTTC. This translates into CASTLGQSYGYTF.